The rows below give T cell receptor beta chains drawn from one sample of a study of spatial heterogeneity in lung cancer. Via MiXCR, TCRdb re-called the 5' RACE reads, giving one row per CDR3 protein. The table lists about 18,000 distinct CDR3 sequences, around 19% of them singletons. The sequenced sample was PBMCs, obtained at surgery. The source of these receptors is a male donor with early-stage non-small cell lung cancer. CDR3s include the opening cysteine and the closing phenylalanine or tryptophan. Fields, in order: CDR3 protein, CDR3 DNA, J gene, clone size, V gene, D gene. D genes are given only for firm matches. A row's size may be missing; if present it is once, few, many or a size class.

CDR3 protein: CASSGDSPLHF
CDR3 DNA: TGTGCCAGCAGTGGGGATTCACCCCTCCACTTT
J gene: TRBJ1-6
clone size: -
V gene: TRBV2
D gene: -

CDR3 protein: CASSQQRKNTGELFF
CDR3 DNA: TGCGCCAGCAGTCAACAGCGGAAAAACACCGGGGAGCTGTTTTTT
J gene: TRBJ2-2
clone size: many
V gene: TRBV5-1
D gene: -

CDR3 protein: CASSAWGGEAFF
CDR3 DNA: TGTGCCAGCAGCGCCTGGGGGGGTGAAGCTTTCTTT
J gene: TRBJ1-1
clone size: -
V gene: TRBV11-1
D gene: -

CDR3 protein: CASSLPGAETQYF
CDR3 DNA: TGTGCCAGCAGTTTACCGGGAGCAGAGACCCAGTACTTC
J gene: TRBJ2-5
clone size: -
V gene: TRBV12-3/TRBV12-4
D gene: -

CDR3 protein: CASRPTVDSYNEQFF
CDR3 DNA: TGTGCCAGCAGACCGACAGTAGACTCCTACAATGAGCAGTTCTTC
J gene: TRBJ2-1
clone size: medium-sized
V gene: TRBV6-4
D gene: -

CDR3 protein: CASSYDVNGGGLFF
CDR3 DNA: TGTGCCAGCAGTTACGATGTTAATGGGGGAGGTCTGTTTTTT
J gene: TRBJ1-4
clone size: -
V gene: TRBV6-5
D gene: -

CDR3 protein: CASSEGPPYTEAFF
CDR3 DNA: TGTGCCAGCAGTGAAGGGCCACCGTACACTGAAGCTTTCTTT
J gene: TRBJ1-1
clone size: -
V gene: TRBV6-1
D gene: -

CDR3 protein: CTSSPQAGGLTGELFF
CDR3 DNA: TGTACCAGCAGTCCTCAGGCGGGGGGCCTCACCGGGGAGCTGTTTTTT
J gene: TRBJ2-2
clone size: -
V gene: TRBV12-3/TRBV12-4
D gene: TRBD2

CDR3 protein: CAWVGQGGRGGYTF
CDR3 DNA: TGTGCCTGGGTCGGACAGGGCGGTCGCGGCGGCTACACCTTC
J gene: TRBJ1-2
clone size: medium-sized
V gene: TRBV30
D gene: TRBD1

CDR3 protein: CSATGTNNEQFF
CDR3 DNA: TGCAGTGCCACTGGGACTAACAATGAGCAGTTCTTC
J gene: TRBJ2-1
clone size: many
V gene: TRBV20-1
D gene: TRBD2

CDR3 protein: CSASLGGPDTDTQYF
CDR3 DNA: TGCAGTGCCTCCTTGGGGGGGCCCGACACAGATACGCAGTATTTT
J gene: TRBJ2-3
clone size: few
V gene: TRBV20-1
D gene: -

CDR3 protein: CATTDSNTEAFF
CDR3 DNA: TGTGCCACCACAGACTCGAACACTGAAGCTTTCTTT
J gene: TRBJ1-1
clone size: few
V gene: TRBV28
D gene: -